This T cell receptor beta chain appears in the sequencing data of a study of blood T cell repertoires in COVID-19. In the study overall: Acute and convalescent COVID-19 specimens originated in the United States, Italy and Spain. Sample material is recorded as cDNA or gDNA derived from T cells, B-cell-depleted T cells, or PBMCs.

Original processing notes: Counts of nucleated cells, estimated from reference gene primer amplification, were obtained. Sequencing used immunoSEQ multiplex PCR; TCRdb keeps in-frame clones, though not all of them. The DNA was the basis for D and trimming; V, J and clone size are from that table. In the table there are approximately 230,000 clones, 70% to 90% of which are singletons. Germline V CDR1 and CDR2: SGHRS, YFSETQ. V was trimmed by 5 bases and J by 2 bases, leaving 23 bases between them. This CDR3 comprises 17 residues. This chain links TRBV5-1 with TRBJ2-7; D may be TRBD1 (5 bases). The material sequenced was peripheral blood. This TCR derives from a man between 25 and 39 years old who had recovered from COVID-19. The DNA of the CDR3 is TGCGCCAGCAGGCCGCGGCCGTACTCACAGGATACCTACGAGCAGTACTTC. Protein product: CASRPRPYSQDTYEQYF.